This TCR beta chain was sequenced for a study of shared clonotypes between healthy human individuals. With regard to this clone: Its target is unknown.

Study-wide findings and caveats: Researchers sampled blood only, noting tissue repertoires likely differ. Generation probabilities of non-shared clonotypes were lower (relative to those shared by all four donors).

None of the donors, who were healthy HIV-negative adults, had recently had acute infections or vaccinations. Researchers partitioned CD4+ cells into CD45RA+ naive and CD45RA-negative memory subsets. The assay was immunoSEQ multiplex PCR, and TCRdb's table has in-frame clones only and misses some. The top ten clones hold around 1.7% of a sample with roughly 680,000 clones, 72% of them seen once. The receptor's source is a young woman in good health. Sequencing used memory CD4+ T cells sorted from blood. Subset defined: CD45RA-negative fraction.

In DNA, the CDR3 is TGTGCCAGCAGTTTATCGAGTGACTCTGGAAACACCATATATTTT. This encodes CASSLSSDSGNTIYF. The chain uses TRBV27 and TRBJ1-3, with D hard to call. V lost 0 bases and J lost 0, with 6 bases in between. The length of the CDR3 is 15 residues. The germline V gene has CDR1 MNHEY and CDR2 SMNVEV (reference sequence).